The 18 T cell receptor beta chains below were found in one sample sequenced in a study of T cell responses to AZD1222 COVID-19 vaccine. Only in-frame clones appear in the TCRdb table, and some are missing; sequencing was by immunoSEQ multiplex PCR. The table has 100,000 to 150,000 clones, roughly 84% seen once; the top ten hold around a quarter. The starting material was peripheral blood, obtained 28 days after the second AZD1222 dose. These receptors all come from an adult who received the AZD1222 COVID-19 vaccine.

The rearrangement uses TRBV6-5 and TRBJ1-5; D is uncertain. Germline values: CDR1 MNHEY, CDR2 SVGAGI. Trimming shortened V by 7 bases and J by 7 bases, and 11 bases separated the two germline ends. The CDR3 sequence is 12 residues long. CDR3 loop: CASTRVDQPQHF. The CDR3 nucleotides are TGTGCCAGCACTCGTGTAGACCAGCCCCAGCATTTT.

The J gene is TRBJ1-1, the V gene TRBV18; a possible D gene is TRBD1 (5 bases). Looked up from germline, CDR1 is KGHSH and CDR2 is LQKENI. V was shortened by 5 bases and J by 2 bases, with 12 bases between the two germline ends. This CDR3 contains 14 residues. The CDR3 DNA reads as TGTGCCAGCTCAGGGGTAGACAGAAACACTGAAGCTTTCTTT. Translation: CASSGVDRNTEAFF. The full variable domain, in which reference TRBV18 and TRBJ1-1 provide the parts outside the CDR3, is NAGVMQNPRHLVRRRGQEARLRCSPMKGHSHVYWYRQLPEEGLKFMVYLQKENIIDESGMPKERFSAEFPKEGPSILRIQQVVRGDSAAYFCASSGVDRNTEAFFGQGTRLTVV.

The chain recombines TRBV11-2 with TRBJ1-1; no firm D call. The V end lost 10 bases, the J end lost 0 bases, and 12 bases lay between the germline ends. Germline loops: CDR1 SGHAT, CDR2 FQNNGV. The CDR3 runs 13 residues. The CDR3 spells CATQRAMNTEAFF. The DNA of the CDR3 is TGTGCCACCCAGCGGGCTATGAACACTGAAGCTTTCTTT. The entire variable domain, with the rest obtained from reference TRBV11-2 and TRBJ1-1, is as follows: EAGVAQSPRYKIIEKRQSVAFWCNPISGHATLYWYQQILGQGPKLLIQFQNNGVVDDSQLPKDRFSAERLKGVDSTLKIQPAKLEDSAVYLCATQRAMNTEAFFGQGTRLTVV.

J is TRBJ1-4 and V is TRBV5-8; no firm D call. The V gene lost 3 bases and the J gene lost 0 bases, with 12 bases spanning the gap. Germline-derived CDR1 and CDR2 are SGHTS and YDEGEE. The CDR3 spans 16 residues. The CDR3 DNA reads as TGTGCCAGCAGCTCCCGCCGAACTGCAACTAATGAAAAACTGTTTTTT. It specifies CASSSRRTATNEKLFF. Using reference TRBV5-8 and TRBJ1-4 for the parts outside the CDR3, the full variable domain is EAGVTQSPTHLIKTRGQQATLRCSPISGHTSVYWYQQALGLGLQFLLWYDEGEERNRGNFPPRFSGRQFPNYSSELNVNALELEDSALYLCASSSRRTATNEKLFFGSGTQLSVL.

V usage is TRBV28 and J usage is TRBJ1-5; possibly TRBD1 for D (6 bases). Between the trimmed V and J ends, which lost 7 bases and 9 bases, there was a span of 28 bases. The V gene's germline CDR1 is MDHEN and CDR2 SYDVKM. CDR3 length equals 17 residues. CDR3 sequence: CASKIGGGAPGGGPQHF. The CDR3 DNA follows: TGTGCCAGCAAAATTGGGGGCGGGGCGCCCGGGGGGGGGCCCCAGCATTTT.

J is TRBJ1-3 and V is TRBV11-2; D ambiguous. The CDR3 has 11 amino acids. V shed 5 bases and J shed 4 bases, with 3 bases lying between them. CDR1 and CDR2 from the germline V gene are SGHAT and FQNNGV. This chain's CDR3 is CASSPGNTIYF. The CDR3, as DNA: TGTGCCAGCAGCCCCGGAAACACCATATATTTT.

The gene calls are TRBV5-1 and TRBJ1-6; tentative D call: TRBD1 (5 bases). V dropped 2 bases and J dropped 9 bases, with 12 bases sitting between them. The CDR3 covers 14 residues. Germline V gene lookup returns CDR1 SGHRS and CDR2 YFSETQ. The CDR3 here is CASSFATEGSPLHF. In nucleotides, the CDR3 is TGCGCCAGCAGCTTCGCGACAGAGGGTTCACCCCTCCACTTT.

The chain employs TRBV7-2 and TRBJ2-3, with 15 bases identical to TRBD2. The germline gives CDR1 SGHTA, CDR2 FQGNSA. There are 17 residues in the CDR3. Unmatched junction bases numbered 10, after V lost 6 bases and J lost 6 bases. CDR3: CASSQGTSGGRGDTQYF. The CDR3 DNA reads TGTGCCAGCAGTCAAGGGACTAGCGGGGGGAGGGGCGATACGCAGTATTTT.

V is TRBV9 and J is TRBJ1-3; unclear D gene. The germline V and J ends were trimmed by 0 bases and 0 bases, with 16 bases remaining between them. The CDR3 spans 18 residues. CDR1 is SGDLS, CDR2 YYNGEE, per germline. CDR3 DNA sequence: TGTGCCAGCAGCGTAGAAAGGGATCCCCTACGCTCTGGAAACACCATATATTTT. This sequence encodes CASSVERDPLRSGNTIYF.

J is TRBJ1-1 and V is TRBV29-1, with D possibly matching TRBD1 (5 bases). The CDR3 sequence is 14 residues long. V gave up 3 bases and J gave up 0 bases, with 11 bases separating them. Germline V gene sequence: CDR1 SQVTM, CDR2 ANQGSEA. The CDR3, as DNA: TGCAGCGTTGACTATCAGGGCGTGAACACTGAAGCTTTCTTT. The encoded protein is CSVDYQGVNTEAFF.

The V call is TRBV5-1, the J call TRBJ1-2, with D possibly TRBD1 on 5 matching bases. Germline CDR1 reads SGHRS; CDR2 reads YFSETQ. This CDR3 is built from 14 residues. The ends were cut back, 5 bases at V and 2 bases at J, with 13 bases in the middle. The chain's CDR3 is CASSHDGHNYGYTF. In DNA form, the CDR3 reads TGCGCCAGCAGTCATGACGGACACAACTATGGCTACACCTTC.

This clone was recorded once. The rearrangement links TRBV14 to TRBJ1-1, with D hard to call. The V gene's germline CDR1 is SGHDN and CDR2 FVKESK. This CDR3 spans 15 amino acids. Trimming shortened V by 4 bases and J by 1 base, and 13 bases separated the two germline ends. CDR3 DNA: TGTGCCAGCAGCCCCTTCCTGGGGAAGAACACTGAAGCTTTCTTT. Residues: CASSPFLGKNTEAFF.

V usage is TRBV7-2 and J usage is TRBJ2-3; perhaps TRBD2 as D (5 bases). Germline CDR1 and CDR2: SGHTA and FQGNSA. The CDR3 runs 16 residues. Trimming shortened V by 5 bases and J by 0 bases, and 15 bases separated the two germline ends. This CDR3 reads CASSPGWGVSTDTQYF. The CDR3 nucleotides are TGTGCCAGCAGCCCCGGATGGGGAGTTAGCACAGATACGCAGTATTTT.

The CDR3 DNA sequence: TGTGCCAGCAGTTTATCGATGGGGCTTATAAATGAAAAACTGTTTTTT. It codes for CASSLSMGLINEKLFF. The V gene is TRBV27, the J gene TRBJ1-4; tentatively, D is TRBD1 (5 bases). CDR1 is MNHEY and CDR2 is SMNVEV in the germline V gene (reference sequence). V was trimmed by 0 bases and J by 5 bases, leaving 13 bases between them. This CDR3 has 16 amino acids.

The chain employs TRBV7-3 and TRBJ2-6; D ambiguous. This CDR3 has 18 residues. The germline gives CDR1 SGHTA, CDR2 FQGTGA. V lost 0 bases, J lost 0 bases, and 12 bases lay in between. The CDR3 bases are TGTGCCAGCAGCTTAACAGGCAGGCGGAGCTCTGGGGCCAACGTCCTGACTTTC. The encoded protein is CASSLTGRRSSGANVLTF.

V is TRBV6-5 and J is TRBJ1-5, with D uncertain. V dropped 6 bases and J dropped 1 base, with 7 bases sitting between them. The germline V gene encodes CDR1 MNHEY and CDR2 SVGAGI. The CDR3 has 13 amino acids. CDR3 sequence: CASRGRSNQPQHF. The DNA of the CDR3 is TGTGCCAGCAGGGGTAGGAGCAATCAGCCCCAGCATTTT.

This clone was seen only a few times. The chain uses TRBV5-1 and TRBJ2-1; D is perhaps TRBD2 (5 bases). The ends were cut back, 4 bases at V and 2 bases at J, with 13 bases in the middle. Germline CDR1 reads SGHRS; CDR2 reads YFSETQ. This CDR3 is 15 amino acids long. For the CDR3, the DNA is TGCGCCAGCAGCCCTACCTCGGGGACCTACAATGAGCAGTTCTTC. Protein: CASSPTSGTYNEQFF.

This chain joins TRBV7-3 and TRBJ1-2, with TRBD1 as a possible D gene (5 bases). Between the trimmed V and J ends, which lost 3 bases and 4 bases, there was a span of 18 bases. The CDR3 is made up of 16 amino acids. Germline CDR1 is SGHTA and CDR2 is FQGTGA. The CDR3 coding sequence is TGTGCCAGCAGCTTTGGGCCCGGGCAGGGAGGCTATGGCTACACCTTC. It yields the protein CASSFGPGQGGYGYTF.